This T cell receptor beta chain appears in the sequencing data of a study of T cells after yellow fever vaccination (dated by TCRdb to about 2019). As for the study more broadly: Libraries from fractions with low cell numbers were prepared with the SMART-Seq v4 Ultra Low Input RNA kit. Bulk PBMC replicates and cell subsets were isolated from blood drawn at multiple timepoints before and after both primary and secondary immunization. Two healthy male donors, one aged 18 to 30 and one aged 30 to 39 years, were included in the cohort. Bulk TCR alpha and beta repertoires were sequenced longitudinally to track T-cell clones before and after primary and booster YFV17D yellow fever vaccination. The investigation overall reported the following: FACS-sorted repertoires could contain abundant contaminating clonotypes from the bulk population, so computational filtering was required. A small fraction of clonotypes appeared in both the CD4 and CD8 compartments, likely as a result of convergent recombination. Compared with the primary T-cell response, the secondary T-cell response was faster but weaker, reaching its peak on day 5 rather than on day 15. Because the study included only a couple of donors, the extent to which the findings can be generalized is limited. Most clones expanded after primary vaccination (almost 97% of CD4 and roughly 91% of CD8) were re-detected after the booster, suggesting that broad memory maintenance occurred.

V was cut back by 3 bases and J by 5 bases, leaving a gap of 13 bases between them. The cysteine opens and the phenylalanine closes a CDR3 of 14 amino acids. Here the CDR3 DNA is all that survives: 42 bases in frame from base 1. CDR1 MDHEN and CDR2 SYDVKM are derived from the germline V gene. Synthesis of TCR cDNA relied on 5'RACE template switching, a step that introduced a universal primer site along with unique molecular identifiers. cDNA synthesis was primed from both the TCR alpha and TCR beta constant segments. Two PCR steps were used to amplify libraries, with sample barcodes and sequencing adapters being added in the second step. Sequencing of libraries was performed on Illumina HiSeq 2500 (2x100 bp) or NovaSeq (2x150 bp). From the authors' description of their analysis: MIGEC was used to demultiplex reads and collapse the reads into UMI consensus sequences, and MiXCR was used for V(D)J alignment. Vaccine-responding clonotypes were defined with edgeR using replicate PBMC samples, requiring FDR below 0.01 and a log2 fold change above 5 up to day 15. Each bulk clonotype received a CD4 or CD8 identity based on whether the sequenced CD4 or CD8 repertoire contained that clonotype at higher abundance. TCRdb cleaned the public reads at Q25 with fastp, built clones with MiXCR and kept in-frame beta chains. CDR3 protein sequences are deduplicated, and each keeps its most common genes and DNA. The V and J calls follow TCRdb's processing rather than the paper's. A total of hundreds of thousands of distinct CDR3 sequences appear in this sample, 9% to 15% of them only once. 14% to 15% of the sample is in the top ten clones.

The treatment or condition label on this specimen signifies: live attenuated yellow fever vaccine strain. At every blood-draw timepoint, two biological replicates of bulk PBMCs were collected. PBMCs were isolated from peripheral blood using a standard Ficoll-Paque protocol. RNA was extracted with TriZol from bulk PBMCs, CD4 and CD8 fractions, and dextramer-positive and dextramer-negative fractions. This clonotype was seen a few times. Its antigen remains unidentified. No base quality information exists; no much larger clone differs at one position. The source of this sequence is a man aged 25 to 40 who received the YFV17D yellow fever vaccine. The chain links TRBV28 with TRBJ1-2, with TRBD1 tentatively as D gene (5 bases match). The sample consisted of PBMCs, taken on the day of the yellow fever booster vaccination. The CDR3 protein is CASSFPGGGYGYTF. The bases are TGTGCCAGCAGTTTCCCGGGGGGAGGGTATGGCTACACCTTC.